This TCR beta chain appears in the sequencing data of a study of cytomegalovirus exposure and HLA in healthy donors (dated by TCRdb to about 2017). For the study in its entirety: According to an earlier analysis of several hundred of the donors, about 190 million T cells yielded roughly 100 million unique TCR beta sequences and 250 to 350 Gb of sequence data. Among 300 to 500 genotyped donors of the cohort, an average of roughly 230,000 unique TCR beta nucleotide sequences was sequenced per donor, of which about 19% were non-productive. Every discovery cohort repertoire had been produced on one sequencing platform. In a later genetic analysis, genome-wide SNP genotypes for about 65% of the roughly 670 donors were used, and that subset was treated as a discovery cohort. The study was designed to test whether signatures of past pathogen exposure could be identified by cataloging public T cell receptors. Of the 300 to 500 genotyped donors, 70% to 90% were placed in the genetic ancestry cluster associated with self-reported Caucasian donors. In the later analysis, no new phenotypic data were used to find candidate immune exposures; instead, reliance was placed on TCR beta sequences and their occurrence across donors. High-throughput TCR immunosequencing, statistical association of individual TCRs with disease status, and machine learning were combined to predict cytomegalovirus infection status. Donor age, sex, ethnicity and CMV serostatus were compiled alongside the repertoire data. To study patterns of TCR occurrence, a later analysis re-analyzed previously published TCR beta repertoires from 600 to 750 donors and added high-resolution HLA genotyping. Using immunosequencing, the study profiled T cell repertoires from 640 or so subjects and related those repertoires to cytomegalovirus serostatus. Typing coverage varied by locus: about 620-630 donors for A, B, C, DRB1 and DQB1; 500 to 550 for DQA1; about 600 for DPA1; roughly 450 for DPB1. Roughly 5 DR-DQ haplotypes were handled as single units for association and clustering, since linkage in the cohort was strong. A separate validation cohort of approximately 120 different subjects was used in addition to the approximately 700-subject first cohort. Class I and class II HLA loci were covered by the typing at four-digit resolution. In an earlier analysis of about 590 of the donors, high-throughput TCR beta sequencing was used to judge whether each TCR beta V gene segment behaved as functional or pseudogenic. Approximately 300 gigabases of sequencing data and 78 million or so unique TCR sequences were included in an early release covering roughly 600 HLA-typed donors.

Note on this clone: Its binding antigen is unknown. No base-level quality is on record; no much larger clone is a single base apart. This sample also contains other DNA sequences that code for the same CDR3.

V has 4 bases trimmed and J has 2 bases trimmed; junction bases matching no gene number 8. From cysteine to phenylalanine, the CDR3 is 15 amino acids long. Only CDR3 DNA is held: 45 bases, read in frame from base 1. The germline V gene specifies SGHRS as CDR1 and YFSETQ as CDR2. Paper-wide results and their limitations: CMV serostatus was the only immune exposure information available for the cohort. In a later analysis, most CMV-associated TCR beta chains were found to appear HLA-restricted, with HLA associations seemingly driven largely by CMV exposure. The study listed 150 to 200 TCR beta chains as associated with cytomegalovirus. Broadly in line with IMGT annotations, most TCR beta V segments showed up in productive rearrangements about 87% or about 30% of the time in an earlier analysis of a few hundred of the donors. Correlated functional status among segregating V segments might be attributable to linkage disequilibrium, but an unknown experimental factor could not be ruled out. A further reported finding was that TCR beta sequences accurately predicted the HLA-A and HLA-B alleles for most subjects in the first cohort. A cluster of highly shared sequence variants was judged likely to be a technical artifact of the sequencing pipeline. Over 15 rarely observed V segments, including chromosome 9 orphons, were excluded from the earlier analysis of 550 to 700 of the donors because counts were too low. In a later analysis, HLA-associated TCR beta chains showed more clonal expansion and lower generation probabilities than non-associated chains that were equally common. When HLA alleles, especially DR and DQ, strongly co-occurred, attributing TCR associations to individual alleles was difficult. Compared with the roughly 720-donor mean, donors in an Asian-associated ancestry cluster had fewer N-insertions in productive TCRs, according to a later genetic analysis. Most TCR sequences were observed very rarely across donors, whereas some public TCRs were present in many individuals. In a later analysis, over 15,000 TCR beta sequences were associated with specific HLA alleles at a false discovery rate of 0.05. Because the 87-base-pair reads could not distinguish some IMGT-functional V segments, including TRBV6-2 and TRBV6-3, those segments were excluded. The authors suggested that the approach could potentially be extended to other disease states and immunological phenotypes. The classifier was reported to diagnose cytomegalovirus status with high specificity and sensitivity in both the original and validation cohorts. An association between a missense DCLRE1C variant and V-gene and J-gene trimming of TCR beta chains was found in a later genetic analysis and replicated in an independent cohort. In vitro tests confirmed that three of the cytomegalovirus-associated TCR beta chains recognize cytomegalovirus antigens. Only TCR beta chains were sequenced in this cohort, and the absence of alpha or paired-chain data limited detectable features. In a later analysis, TCR association rates were found to vary across HLA loci, with the most associated TCRs seen for DRB1 alleles and the fewest for HLA-C alleles. According to a later analysis, parvovirus B19, influenza, CMV and Epstein-Barr virus appeared linked to several top co-occurrence clusters. Sequencing depth was assumed to be roughly uniform across donors in the presence/absence analyses, though that assumption may not hold. Because some donors lacked HLA typing at each locus, the association tests relied only on the typed subset.

Library preparation used the immunoSEQ multiplex PCR assay. For the multiplex PCR, a mixture combining 60 forward primers for TCR Vbeta segments and 13 reverse primers for TCR Jbeta segments was used. Amplification of the CDR3 region of rearranged TCR beta genes was performed with a multiplex PCR assay on genomic DNA. Amplified TCR beta libraries were sequenced as 87-base-pair reads on the Illumina HiSeq System. In the source study's methods: A later analysis counted approximately 74 million unique TCR beta chains across the 666 repertoires, and roughly 11 million of these chains were shared by at least two donors. Raw reads were error-corrected and collapsed into unique sequences with a nearest-neighbor algorithm that merged closely related sequences to remove PCR and sequencing errors. To assign V, D and J gene segments, CDR3 sequences were aligned to IMGT reference sequences. For a sequence to be retained, at least a six-nucleotide match to both a V gene segment and a J gene segment was required. Rearrangements were classified as productive when the CDR3 lacked stop codons and remained in frame with V and J, and all other rearrangements were classified as non-productive. CDR3 was defined by IMGT convention, running from the second conserved V-encoded cysteine to the conserved J-encoded phenylalanine. The earlier analysis of about 590 of the donors excluded sequences that lacked an unambiguous match to a single V gene segment. An earlier analysis of 450 to 650 of the donors called V segments functional above 56.7% productive rearrangements and segregating when the between-donor standard deviation exceeded 5%. To diagnose cytomegalovirus status from the catalog of TCR beta chain sequences, a statistical classification framework was built. In a later analysis, V and J genes were assigned by comparing TCR nucleotide sequences against IMGT/GENE-DB human TR gene sequences. The TCRdist pipeline was used in a later analysis to assign CDR3 sequences and most-parsimonious VDJ recombination scenarios. In a later analysis, each TCR beta chain was defined by its CDR3 amino acid sequence together with its V-gene family, and reads lacking a unique V-gene family were excluded. As a way to deal with suspected cross-contamination and a sequencing artifact, a later analysis dropped nearly 600 nucleotide sequences that were highly shared and had low generation probability. In a later analysis, a clonal expansion index was calculated for each public chain from normalized within-repertoire ranks of inferred template counts. A later analysis computed generation probabilities with a VDJ recombination model fitted to out-of-frame rearrangements, and checked the results against IGoR. A later analysis scored TCR-TCR, TCR-HLA and TCR-CMV co-occurrence with hypergeometric tests, applying a repertoire-size bias correction to TCR pairs. In a later analysis, false discovery rates were estimated by permuting HLA or CMV assignments 20 times. In a later analysis, co-occurring TCRs were grouped using DBSCAN, with TCRdist sequence similarity added in when clustering inside HLA-allele-positive subsets. For co-occurrence clustering, repertoires with fewer than 30,000 or more than 120,000 public chains were excluded, along with about five repertoires with anomalous nucleotide sharing. Sourced from immuneACCESS, this table was stored by TCRdb with only in-frame sequences that have V and J called. A share of the clones is absent; for the studies checked, an unresolved V gene accounts for under half, and the remainder has no known explanation. The V and J calls and clone size come from that table; D and trimming were worked out from the DNA. This sample holds some 90,000 clones; around 80% were observed only once. The ten top clones hold about 30% of the sample.

In total, roughly 670 healthy bone marrow donors made up the cohort. At the time of sampling, every cohort member was nominally healthy, though immune exposures that went unrecorded were likely present. The donor tested CMV seropositive and was one of the 289 seropositive cohort members. A peripheral blood sample was collected from each donor, and TCR beta sequencing was performed on peripheral blood mononuclear cells. Genomic DNA was extracted from the blood cell samples with the Qiagen DNeasy Blood Extraction Kit. The sequenced sample was PBMCs. This receptor was obtained from a man in his fifties or sixties in good health and CMV-seropositive. Recombination connected TRBV5-1 to TRBJ2-5, with TRBD1 identical over 7 junction bases. The CDR3 region has the sequence CASSRQGQEQETQYF. At the DNA level, the sequence is TGCGCCAGCAGCCGGCAAGGACAGGAACAAGAGACCCAGTACTTC.